This TCR beta chain originates from a study of cytomegalovirus exposure and HLA in healthy donors. This clone was detected only a few times. Its matching antigen is unknown. CDR1 is SGHTA and CDR2 is FQGNSA in the germline V gene. V trimming: 5 bases; J trimming: 0 bases; junction bases outside the gene matches: 7. The length of the CDR3 is 15 residues. Study conclusions and caveats: A later analysis reported that several of the most significant clusters appeared to be linked to common viral pathogens, among them Epstein-Barr virus. Per a prior analysis, the majority of TCR beta V segments were productive roughly 90% or roughly 30% of the time. Available immune exposure information was restricted to CMV serostatus only. A later analysis reportedly found fewer N-insertions in an Asian-associated ancestry cluster than the roughly 670-donor mean.

Amplification used 60 Vbeta primers and 13 Jbeta primers. TCRdb keeps only in-frame clones here, not all; method: immunoSEQ multiplex PCR. Here the sample spans around 190,000 clones, just over 75% being singletons. The clonotype comes from a man aged 25-45 years in good health and CMV-seronegative. The sequenced sample consisted of PBMCs. V gene TRBV7-2 combines with J gene TRBJ2-7; TRBD1 agrees at 7 bases. CDR3 in amino acids: CASSPGTVVSYEQYF. The CDR3 coding sequence is TGTGCCAGCAGCCCGGGGACAGTTGTCTCCTACGAGCAGTACTTC.